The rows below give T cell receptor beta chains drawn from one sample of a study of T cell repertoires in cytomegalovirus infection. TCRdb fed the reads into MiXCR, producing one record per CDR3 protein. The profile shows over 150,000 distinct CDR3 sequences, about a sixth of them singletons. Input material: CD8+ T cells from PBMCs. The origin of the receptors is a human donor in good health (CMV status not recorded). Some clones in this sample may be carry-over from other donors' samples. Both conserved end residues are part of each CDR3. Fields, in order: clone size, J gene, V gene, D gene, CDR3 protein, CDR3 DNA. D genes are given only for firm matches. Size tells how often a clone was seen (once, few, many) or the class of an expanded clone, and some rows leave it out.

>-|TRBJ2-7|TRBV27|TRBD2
CASSLGTSGYYEQYF
TGTGCCAGCAGTCTCGGGACTAGCGGGTACTACGAGCAGTACTTC
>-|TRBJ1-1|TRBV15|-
CATSRDKSGPFGEAFF
TGTGCCACCAGCAGAGATAAGTCTGGGCCTTTCGGCGAAGCTTTCTTT
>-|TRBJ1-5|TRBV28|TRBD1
CASSLSTGHTNQPQHF
TGTGCCAGCAGTTTATCGACAGGGCATACCAATCAGCCCCAGCATTTT
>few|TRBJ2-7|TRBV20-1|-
CSARASPTGLSYEQYF
TGCAGTGCTAGAGCCTCCCCCACAGGGTTATCCTACGAGCAGTACTTC
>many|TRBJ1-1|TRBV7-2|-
CASSLGWGVNTEAFF
TGTGCCAGCAGCTTAGGGTGGGGGGTGAACACTGAAGCTTTCTTT
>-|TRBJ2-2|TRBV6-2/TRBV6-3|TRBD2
CASSAARGLTGELFF
TGTGCCAGCAGCGCGGCGCGGGGGTTAACCGGGGAGCTGTTTTTT
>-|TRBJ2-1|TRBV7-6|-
CASSLGPASNRVSSYNEQFF
TGTGCCAGCAGCTTAGGTCCTGCCAGTAATCGTGTAAGCTCCTACAATGAGCAGTTCTTC
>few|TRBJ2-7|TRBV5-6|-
CASSFWGSSWYEQYF
TGTGCCAGCAGCTTCTGGGGGTCTTCTTGGTACGAGCAGTACTTC
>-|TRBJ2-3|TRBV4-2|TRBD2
CASSHPTSGGGGDTQYF
TGTGCCAGCAGCCATCCGACTAGCGGGGGGGGAGGTGATACGCAGTATTTT
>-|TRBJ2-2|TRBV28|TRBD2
CASSSPQRGDRELFF
TGTGCCAGCAGTTCCCCCCAGCGGGGGGACAGGGAGCTGTTTTTT
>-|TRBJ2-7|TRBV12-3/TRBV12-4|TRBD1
CASSNPRSGTVYELYF
TGTGCCAGCAGTAACCCCAGATCCGGGACAGTCTACGAGCTGTACTTC
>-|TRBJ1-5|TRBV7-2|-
CASSHVMDQPQHF
TGTGCCAGCAGCCACGTTATGGATCAGCCCCAGCATTTT
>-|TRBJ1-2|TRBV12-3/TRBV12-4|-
CASSFVTGTYGYTF
TGTGCCAGCAGTTTTGTGACGGGCACTTATGGCTACACCTTC
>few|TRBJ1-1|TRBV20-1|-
CSARLGGGIAFF
TGCAGTGCTAGGCTCGGGGGCGGGATTGCTTTCTTT
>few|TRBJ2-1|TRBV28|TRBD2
CASGPGLANRDEQFF
TGTGCCAGCGGACCCGGACTAGCGAACCGGGATGAGCAGTTCTTC
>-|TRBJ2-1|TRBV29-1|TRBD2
CSVEGLRGGTYNEQFF
TGCAGCGTTGAAGGACTGCGGGGGGGAACCTACAATGAGCAGTTCTTC
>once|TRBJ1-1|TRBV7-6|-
CASSLTTQNTEAFF
TGTGCCAGCAGTTTGACTACGCAGAACACTGAAGCTTTCTTT
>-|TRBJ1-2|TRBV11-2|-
CASSLGRTTSNYGYTF
TGTGCCAGCAGCCTGGGACGGACGACATCTAACTATGGCTACACCTTC
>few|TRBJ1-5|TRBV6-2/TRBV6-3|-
CASSYPDGLRNQPQHF
TGTGCCAGCAGTTACCCGGACGGTTTGCGCAATCAGCCCCAGCATTTT
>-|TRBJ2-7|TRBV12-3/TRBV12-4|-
CASSPAYVEQYF
TGTGCCAGCAGTCCAGCCTACGTCGAGCAGTACTTC
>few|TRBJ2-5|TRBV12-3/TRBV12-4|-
CASSMGLQETQYF
TGTGCCAGCAGTATGGGACTCCAAGAGACCCAGTACTTC
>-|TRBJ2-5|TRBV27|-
CASSFSGRPQYF
TGTGCCAGCAGTTTTTCGGGAAGACCCCAGTACTTC
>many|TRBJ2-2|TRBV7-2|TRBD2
CASSPTSGGNTGELFF
TGTGCCAGCAGTCCGACTAGCGGGGGCAACACCGGGGAGCTGTTTTTT
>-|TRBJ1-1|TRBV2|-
CASSDGQPNTEAFF
TGTGCCAGCAGTGACGGACAGCCGAACACTGAAGCTTTCTTT
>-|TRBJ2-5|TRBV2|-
CASASGFSQETQYF
TGTGCCAGCGCATCGGGGTTTTCACAAGAGACCCAGTACTTC
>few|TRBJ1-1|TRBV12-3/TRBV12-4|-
CASSSGEAFF
TGTGCCAGCAGCTCAGGTGAAGCTTTCTTT
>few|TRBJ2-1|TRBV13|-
CASSLGGGLYNEQFF
TGTGCCAGCAGCTTAGGCGGGGGCTTGTACAATGAGCAGTTCTTC
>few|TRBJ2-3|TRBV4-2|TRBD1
CASSPLDRGAQEDTQYF
TGTGCCAGCAGCCCCCTTGACAGGGGGGCTCAGGAAGATACGCAGTATTTT
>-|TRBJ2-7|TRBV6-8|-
CASSTFTGNYEQYF
TGTGCCAGCAGTACCTTTACAGGGAACTACGAGCAGTACTTC
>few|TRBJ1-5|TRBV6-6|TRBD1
CASSHQGGSNQPQHF
TGTGCCAGCAGTCACCAGGGGGGTAGCAATCAGCCCCAGCATTTT
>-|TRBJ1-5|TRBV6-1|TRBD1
CASSEETGGNQPQHF
TGTGCCAGCAGTGAAGAGACAGGGGGCAATCAGCCCCAGCATTTT
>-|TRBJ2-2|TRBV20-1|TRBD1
CSVATGDTGELFF
TGCAGTGTCGCCACAGGGGACACCGGGGAGCTGTTTTTT
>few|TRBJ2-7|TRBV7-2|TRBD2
CASSFTSGGFYEQYF
TGTGCCAGCAGCTTTACTAGCGGGGGTTTCTACGAGCAGTACTTC
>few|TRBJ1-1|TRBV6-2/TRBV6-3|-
CASRSSPAEAFF
TGTGCCAGCAGAAGCTCTCCGGCCGAAGCTTTCTTT